This T cell receptor (beta chain) is drawn from a study of persistence of HIV-infected CD4 T cells. Study-wide findings and caveats: Compared with CD3/CD28-stimulated cells, CMV- and Gag-responding cells showed lower TCRbeta richness. Degenerate expanded CDR3beta sequences were enriched among CMV- and Gag-responding cells.

An overlapping HIV-1 Gag peptide pool stimulated these cells at 0.95 to 1 ug/peptide/mL. CD4+ T cells upregulating both CD40 ligand and CD69 were sorted as responding cells. This was the immunoSEQ version 4 assay in survey mode. Produced via immunoSEQ multiplex PCR; TCRdb's table is partial and in-frame only. The sample lists under 20,000 clones; over 55% were seen once. In regard to this clone: Its matching antigen is unknown.

This receptor was taken from an adult woman with HIV who was CMV-seropositive. The sample was CD4+ T cells sorted from PBMCs after 18-hour stimulation, taken from a patient who received antiretroviral therapy.

Here the CDR3 reads CASRGTGATEAFF. For the CDR3, the DNA is TGTGCCAGCCGTGGGACAGGGGCCACTGAAGCTTTCTTT. The chain couples TRBV3-1 (or the pseudogene TRBV3-2) to TRBJ1-1; 10 nucleotides align to TRBD1. CDR3 length equals 13 residues. Unmatched junction bases numbered 4, after V lost 8 bases and J lost 4 bases. Germline V lookup: CDR1 LGHDT, CDR2 YNNKEL (reference sequence).